The rows below give T cell receptor beta chains drawn from one sample of a study of blood T cell repertoires in COVID-19. Sequenced by immunoSEQ multiplex PCR; TCRdb stores in-frame clones only, minus some. The sample contains about 160,000 clones, around 80% of which appear only once. The sample consisted of peripheral blood. The source is a woman aged 80 or over with acute or convalescent COVID-19. Both conserved end residues are part of each CDR3. The D gene is left open where the match is weak. Clone size is stated in some rows and not others, as once, few, many or a class when expanded.

j_call: TRBJ1-1
clone_size: NA
d_call: NA
v_call: TRBV6-2/TRBV6-3
cdr3_nt: TGTGCCAGCAGTTACCCGACGGGGGGAGACACTGAAGCTTTCTTT
cdr3_aa: CASSYPTGGDTEAFF

j_call: TRBJ1-2
clone_size: NA
d_call: NA
v_call: TRBV7-9
cdr3_nt: TGTGCCAGCAGCTTAGGTACAGGGTTAGGATTCCCCTATGGCTACACCTTC
cdr3_aa: CASSLGTGLGFPYGYTF

j_call: TRBJ2-1
clone_size: NA
d_call: NA
v_call: TRBV7-6
cdr3_nt: TGTGCCAGCAGCGTCCGGGGAGACAATGAGCAGTTCTTC
cdr3_aa: CASSVRGDNEQFF

j_call: TRBJ2-1
clone_size: few
d_call: NA
v_call: TRBV30
cdr3_nt: TGTGCCTCTAATTCCTACAATGAGCAGTTCTTC
cdr3_aa: CASNSYNEQFF

j_call: TRBJ1-5
clone_size: once
d_call: NA
v_call: TRBV6-5
cdr3_nt: TGTGCCAGCAGCAGGAGGGTCCAGCCCCAGCATTTT
cdr3_aa: CASSRRVQPQHF

j_call: TRBJ1-2
clone_size: NA
d_call: NA
v_call: TRBV30
cdr3_nt: TGTGCCTGGAAACCCAAGACCCTTCCCGGGGGCTACACCTTC
cdr3_aa: CAWKPKTLPGGYTF

j_call: TRBJ1-2
clone_size: few
d_call: NA
v_call: TRBV7-2
cdr3_nt: TGTGCCAGCAGCTTTGAAAGCATGCGGCGTTTTAACTATGGCTACACCTTC
cdr3_aa: CASSFESMRRFNYGYTF

j_call: TRBJ2-5
clone_size: NA
d_call: NA
v_call: TRBV5-1
cdr3_nt: TGCGCCAGCAGCTTGGGAAGCTTCCAAGAGACCCAGTACTTC
cdr3_aa: CASSLGSFQETQYF

j_call: TRBJ2-3
clone_size: NA
d_call: TRBD1
v_call: TRBV18
cdr3_nt: TGTGCCAGCTCACCCGGACAGGGATCCGATACGCAGTATTTT
cdr3_aa: CASSPGQGSDTQYF

j_call: TRBJ2-1
clone_size: NA
d_call: NA
v_call: TRBV11-2
cdr3_nt: TGTGCCAGCAGCTCTAAGGGGGGGAGTACCTACAATGAGCAGTTCTTC
cdr3_aa: CASSSKGGSTYNEQFF

j_call: TRBJ1-1
clone_size: NA
d_call: NA
v_call: TRBV6-1
cdr3_nt: TGTGCCAGCAGTGAAACAGGCTGGGCTTTCTTT
cdr3_aa: CASSETGWAFF

j_call: TRBJ2-2
clone_size: NA
d_call: NA
v_call: TRBV24-1
cdr3_nt: TGTGCCACCAGTGATGCCGGGACACTGAACACCGGGGAGCTGTTTTTT
cdr3_aa: CATSDAGTLNTGELFF

j_call: TRBJ1-1
clone_size: NA
d_call: TRBD1
v_call: TRBV27
cdr3_nt: TGTGCCAGCAGTTTTTCAGGGGGCTACACTGAAGCTTTCTTT
cdr3_aa: CASSFSGGYTEAFF

j_call: TRBJ1-5
clone_size: NA
d_call: NA
v_call: TRBV28
cdr3_nt: TGTGCCAGCAGCAACTTTGATAGCAATCAGCCCCAGCATTTT
cdr3_aa: CASSNFDSNQPQHF

j_call: TRBJ1-1
clone_size: NA
d_call: NA
v_call: TRBV7-6
cdr3_nt: TGTGCCAGCAGATCCTCGGGGAACTCGAACACTGAAGCTTTCTTT
cdr3_aa: CASRSSGNSNTEAFF

j_call: TRBJ2-1
clone_size: once
d_call: TRBD2
v_call: TRBV2
cdr3_nt: TGTGCCAGCAGGGGGACTAGCGGGAGGACCTACAATGAGCAGTTCTTC
cdr3_aa: CASRGTSGRTYNEQFF

j_call: TRBJ1-2
clone_size: NA
d_call: NA
v_call: TRBV3-1/TRBV3-2
cdr3_nt: TGTGCCAGCAGCCAATGGCAGGGGACCTATGGCTACACCTTC
cdr3_aa: CASSQWQGTYGYTF

j_call: TRBJ1-1
clone_size: NA
d_call: TRBD1
v_call: TRBV10-3
cdr3_nt: TGTGCCATCGGGACAGGGGGAATTATGAACACTGAAGCTTTCTTT
cdr3_aa: CAIGTGGIMNTEAFF

j_call: TRBJ2-1
clone_size: few
d_call: TRBD2
v_call: TRBV11-2
cdr3_nt: TGTGCCAGCAGCTTCGGACTAGCGGCCTACAATGAGCAGTTCTTC
cdr3_aa: CASSFGLAAYNEQFF

j_call: TRBJ2-7
clone_size: NA
d_call: NA
v_call: TRBV30
cdr3_nt: TGTGCCTGGAGTGTAAGGGGCAGGGCCACCTACGAGCAGTACTTC
cdr3_aa: CAWSVRGRATYEQYF

j_call: TRBJ1-2
clone_size: NA
d_call: NA
v_call: TRBV25-1
cdr3_nt: TGTGCCAGCAGTGAATTTAAAAGGGGCAATACTAACTATGGCTACACCTTC
cdr3_aa: CASSEFKRGNTNYGYTF

j_call: TRBJ2-2
clone_size: NA
d_call: NA
v_call: TRBV10-3
cdr3_nt: TGTGCCACCTTGGGGGGAGCGGGCACCGGGGAGCTGTTTTTT
cdr3_aa: CATLGGAGTGELFF

j_call: TRBJ2-1
clone_size: NA
d_call: NA
v_call: TRBV5-6
cdr3_nt: TGTGCCAGCAGCACCACAGGGGGGGCCTACAATGAGCAGTTCTTC
cdr3_aa: CASSTTGGAYNEQFF

j_call: TRBJ2-3
clone_size: NA
d_call: NA
v_call: TRBV12-3/TRBV12-4
cdr3_nt: TGTGCCAGCTCGTTCGAGACAGATACGCAGTATTTT
cdr3_aa: CASSFETDTQYF

j_call: TRBJ2-7
clone_size: NA
d_call: NA
v_call: TRBV18
cdr3_nt: TGTGCCAGCTCATTCGGACAGTCCTACGAGCAGTACTTC
cdr3_aa: CASSFGQSYEQYF

j_call: TRBJ1-2
clone_size: NA
d_call: TRBD1
v_call: TRBV30
cdr3_nt: TGTGCCTGGAGTTCAGGGACAGGTGACGGCTACACCTTC
cdr3_aa: CAWSSGTGDGYTF

j_call: TRBJ2-7
clone_size: NA
d_call: TRBD2
v_call: TRBV7-9
cdr3_nt: TGTGCCAGCACCAGACCGGGACTAGCGGGTTTCGACGAGCAGTACTTC
cdr3_aa: CASTRPGLAGFDEQYF

j_call: TRBJ1-4
clone_size: NA
d_call: NA
v_call: TRBV12-3/TRBV12-4
cdr3_nt: TGTGCCAGCCTAAGACAGTCGGATGAAAAACTGTTTTTT
cdr3_aa: CASLRQSDEKLFF

j_call: TRBJ2-7
clone_size: NA
d_call: NA
v_call: TRBV9
cdr3_nt: TGTGCCAGCAGCGTTGGTTACAGAAGCGAGCAGTACTTC
cdr3_aa: CASSVGYRSEQYF

j_call: TRBJ2-1
clone_size: NA
d_call: TRBD2
v_call: TRBV6-2/TRBV6-3
cdr3_nt: TGTGCCAGCAGTTCGCAACTAGCGGGAGGGCCAACCCGGCAGTTCTTC
cdr3_aa: CASSSQLAGGPTRQFF

j_call: TRBJ1-1
clone_size: NA
d_call: NA
v_call: TRBV5-6
cdr3_nt: TGTGCCAGCACCTCACCGGGTCGCGGGAACACTGAAGCTTTCTTT
cdr3_aa: CASTSPGRGNTEAFF